What follows are 21 T cell receptor beta chains derived from one specimen sequenced in a study of T-cell memory formation after mild COVID-19. Using its own MiXCR run on the 5' RACE reads, TCRdb lists one record per CDR3 protein. The repertoire holds some 350,000 distinct CDR3 sequences, with roughly 13% as singletons. Sequencing was carried out using PBMCs or a T cell subset sorted from them (not recorded which). The receptors originated from a man younger than 35 who had mild COVID-19 (a few samples of this study predate the infection). Cell type and time point are not known.

This clonotype was counted many times. The chain combines TRBV7-6 with TRBJ2-5; D gene uncertain. This CDR3 is 14 amino acids long. Trimming removed 1 base at V and 5 bases at J, with 11 bases between. Germline CDR1 is SGHVS and CDR2 is FNYEAQ. CDR3 protein: CASSLGSWAETQYF. The CDR3 nucleotides are TGTGCCAGCAGCTTAGGTAGCTGGGCGGAGACCCAGTACTTC. The full variable domain, with the rest looked up from reference TRBV7-6 and TRBJ2-5, is GAGVSQSPRYKVTKRGQDVALRCDPISGHVSLYWYRQALGQGPEFLTYFNYEAQQDKSGLPNDRFSAERPEGSISTLTIQRTEQRDSAMYRCASSLGSWAETQYFGPGTRLLVL.

The chain couples TRBV3-1 to TRBJ2-3; a possible D gene is TRBD2 (5 bases). V was shortened by 3 bases and J by 7 bases, with 11 bases between the two germline ends. There are 13 residues in the CDR3. The V gene's germline CDR1 is LGHDT and CDR2 YNNKEL (reference sequence). The CDR3, as DNA: TGTGCCAGCAGCCACGGACTTAGGAATACGCAGTATTTT. Amino acid sequence: CASSHGLRNTQYF.

Only a few counts were recorded for this clonotype. V gene TRBV7-9 combines with J gene TRBJ1-1; D uncertain. From germline, CDR1 is SEHNR and CDR2 FQNEAQ (reference sequence). The CDR3 runs 12 residues. Trimming stripped 0 bases from V and 6 bases from J, with 5 bases between. The CDR3 DNA sequence: TGTGCCAGCAGCTTAGCACCCGCTGAAGCTTTCTTT. Encoded protein: CASSLAPAEAFF. Variable domain in full (rest from reference TRBV7-9 and TRBJ1-1): DTGVSQNPRHKITKRGQNVTFRCDPISEHNRLYWYRQTLGQGPEFLTYFQNEAQLEKSRLLSDRFSAERPKGSFSTLEIQRTEQGDSAMYLCASSLAPAEAFFGQGTRLTVV.

The chain has TRBV7-2 and TRBJ2-5, with TRBD2 matching over 7 bases. Germline V gene lookup returns CDR1 SGHTA and CDR2 FQGNSA. The length of the CDR3 is 15 residues. Trimming removed 1 base from V and 5 bases from J; junction bases left unmatched: 7. CDR3 sequence reads: CASSLGGRGGETQYF. DNA of the CDR3: TGTGCCAGCAGCTTAGGTGGTCGGGGAGGGGAGACCCAGTACTTC.

V gene TRBV12-3 or TRBV12-4 combines with J gene TRBJ2-7; D possibly corresponds to TRBD1 (6 bases). Trimming stripped 8 bases from V and 2 bases from J, with 10 bases between. CDR3 length equals 12 residues. The CDR3, as DNA: TGTGCCAGCGGGCAGGGGACCTACGAGCAGTACTTC. Its protein is CASGQGTYEQYF.

This clonotype was picked up many times. The chain uses TRBV7-9 and TRBJ1-2, with D unresolved. Germline V gene sequence: CDR1 SEHNR, CDR2 FQNEAQ (reference sequence). The CDR3 totals 14 residues. The germline V and J ends were trimmed by 3 bases and 0 bases, with 8 bases remaining between them. In DNA form, the CDR3 reads TGTGCCAGCAGCTTGCAGAGTACTAACTATGGCTACACCTTC. Translation gives CASSLQSTNYGYTF.

This clonotype was detected only a few times. This chain connects TRBV12-3 or TRBV12-4 to TRBJ2-1; D is possibly TRBD2 (5 bases). There are 13 residues in the CDR3. With 5 bases removed from V and 7 bases from J, the gap between germline ends came to 12 bases. The CDR3 coding sequence is TGTGCCAGCAGTCGGACTGTAGGTAATGAGCAGTTCTTC. Amino acids: CASSRTVGNEQFF.

This clonotype has a handful of counts. This chain uses TRBV12-3 or TRBV12-4 with TRBJ2-2; D uncertain. The CDR3 contains 14 residues. V shed 4 bases and J shed 1 base, with 7 bases lying between them. The CDR3 loop reads CASSSSRNTGELFF. CDR3 bases: TGTGCCAGCAGTTCGTCCAGGAACACCGGGGAGCTGTTTTTT.

In its sample, this clonotype was seen many times. V gene TRBV7-3 combines with J gene TRBJ1-1, with a tentative D call TRBD1 (5 bases). Deletions cut 5 bases from V and 1 base from J, with 11 bases between. The germline CDR1 and CDR2 sequences are SGHTA and FQGTGA. CDR3 length: 14 residues. CDR3 nucleotide sequence: TGTGCCAGCAGCCCTTCAGGGACGAACACTGAAGCTTTCTTT. Translated, it gives CASSPSGTNTEAFF.

The sample holds a few counts of this clonotype. Here the CDR3 DNA reads TGCAGCGGGGGATGGCCTGAATCCTACAATGAGCAGTTCTTC. Translating it yields CSGGWPESYNEQFF. The V and J genes are TRBV29-1 and TRBJ2-1; D unresolved. The CDR3 totals 14 residues. Germline CDR1 reads SQVTM; CDR2 reads ANQGSEA. Deletions cut 7 bases from V and 1 base from J, with 14 bases between.

Turning to this clonotype: The junction differs from germline at one of its ends, possibly a read error. The chain carries TRBV14 and TRBJ2-1; D remains ambiguous. Germline-derived CDR1 and CDR2 are SGHDN and FVKESK. This CDR3 is 12 amino acids long. The CDR3 spells CASRQVYNEQFF. As DNA, the CDR3 is TGTGCCAGCAGACAAGTCTACAATGAGCAGTTCTTC. The full variable domain, in which reference TRBV14 and TRBJ2-1 provide the parts outside the CDR3, is EAGVTQFPSHSVIEKGQTVTLRCDPISGHDNLYWYRRVMGKEIKFLLHFVKESKQDESGMPNNRFLAERTGGTYSTLKVQPAELEDSGVYFCASRQVYNEQFFGPGTRLTVL.

This clonotype has more than one count but fewer than ten. V is TRBV20-1 and J is TRBJ1-1; D remains ambiguous. V shed 3 bases and J shed 1 base, with 6 bases lying between them. From germline, CDR1 is DFQATT and CDR2 SNEGSKA (reference sequence). This CDR3 has 12 residues. The CDR3 nucleotides are TGCAGTGCTAGTACCGGGAACACTGAAGCTTTCTTT. It specifies CSASTGNTEAFF.

This clonotype was found a few times. This chain uses TRBV4-2 with TRBJ2-5; TRBD1 might be the D (6 bases). Germline V lookup: CDR1 LGHNA, CDR2 YNFKEQ. There are 15 residues in the CDR3. Between the trimmed V and J ends, which lost 0 bases and 7 bases, there was a span of 15 bases. For the CDR3, the DNA is TGTGCCAGCAGCCAAGAGGGGGCAGGCGCGGGGACCCAGTACTTC. This gives the protein CASSQEGAGAGTQYF.

This chain links TRBV29-1 with TRBJ2-3; D is perhaps TRBD1 (6 bases). Germline CDR1 and CDR2: SQVTM and ANQGSEA. The CDR3 is 13 amino acids. Trimming took off 7 bases at V and 2 bases at J, with 13 bases between the two ends. The CDR3 loop reads CSATGINTDTQYF. The CDR3 DNA reads TGCAGCGCAACAGGGATCAACACAGATACGCAGTATTTT.

This clonotype was seen a few times. The rearrangement joins TRBV6-5 to TRBJ1-1; weak D call: TRBD1 (6 bases). The CDR3 is 12 amino acids. The V gene lost 5 bases and the J gene lost 5 bases, with 9 bases spanning the gap. The germline gives CDR1 MNHEY, CDR2 SVGAGI. DNA of the CDR3: TGTGCCAGCAGTACAGGGTCGACTGAAGCTTTCTTT. This encodes CASSTGSTEAFF.

The CDR3 DNA reads as TGTGCCAGCAGTACCCGGGACAGCTATGGCTACACCTTC. Protein sequence: CASSTRDSYGYTF. The V call is TRBV6-2 or TRBV6-3, the J call TRBJ1-2, with 7 nucleotides matching TRBD1. Germline V gene data show CDR1 as MNHEY and CDR2 as SVGEGT. CDR3 length: 13 residues. J was trimmed by 4 bases and V by 5 bases; bases with no gene match: 4.

This clonotype was recorded only once. The V gene is TRBV6-1, the J gene TRBJ2-7; D tentatively reads TRBD1 or TRBD2 (5 bases each). Trimming pared 8 bases from V and 2 bases from J, leaving 19 bases between. The germline V gene encodes CDR1 MNHNS and CDR2 SASEGT. The CDR3 has 15 residues. The CDR3 is CASRRDGAVPYEQYV. CDR3 DNA sequence: TGTGCCAGCCGACGGGACGGAGCCGTCCCCTACGAGCAGTACGTC.

This clonotype was seen a handful of times. The chain recombines TRBV7-2 with TRBJ2-5, with a possible D match to TRBD1 (7 bases). The V and J ends lost 7 bases and 4 bases respectively, with 16 bases between them. The CDR3 contains 14 residues. In germline, CDR1 is SGHTA, CDR2 FQGNSA. The CDR3 DNA sequence: TGTGCCAGCACAAGTCGACAGGGAGGAGAGACCCAGTACTTC. Translating gives CASTSRQGGETQYF.

This clonotype was seen more than once but under ten times. The CDR3 DNA is TGTGCCAGCTCCGACAGGGCAGATGGGGCCAACGTCCTGACTTTC. Translating it yields CASSDRADGANVLTF. V gene TRBV9 combines with J gene TRBJ2-6, with 7 nucleotides matching TRBD1. The germline V gene has CDR1 SGDLS and CDR2 YYNGEE. The CDR3 has 15 amino acids. The trim removed 7 bases at V and 3 bases at J, leaving 7 bases unmatched.

The rearrangement uses TRBV7-2 and TRBJ2-5; 7 bases map to TRBD2. Germline V gives CDR1 SGHTA, CDR2 FQGNSA. V was pared by 4 bases and J by 0 bases, with 8 bases of the junction left unmatched. This CDR3 has 16 amino acids. The CDR3 DNA follows: TGTGCCAGCAGCTACCCCGGGCTAGCGGACCAAGAGACCCAGTACTTC. Encoded protein: CASSYPGLADQETQYF.

The V and J genes are TRBV5-4 and TRBJ2-3, with 9 bases identical to TRBD2. CDR1 is SGHNT and CDR2 is YYREEE in the germline V gene (reference sequence). The CDR3 consists of 13 residues. Trimming took 4 bases from V and 9 from J; bases not matched to a gene: 6. The CDR3 sequence: CASSVIAGETQYF. CDR3 coding DNA: TGTGCCAGCAGCGTGATAGCGGGGGAGACGCAGTATTTT.